This T cell receptor beta chain was profiled in a study of blood T cell repertoires in COVID-19. Study context: Sites in the United States, Italy and Spain provided acute and convalescent COVID-19 samples. Sample material is recorded as cDNA or gDNA derived from T cells, B-cell-depleted T cells, or PBMCs.

This clone was seen more than once but under ten times. Looked up from germline, CDR1 is SGHDT and CDR2 is YYEEEE. Trimming removed 0 bases from V and 7 bases from J, with 19 bases in between. The CDR3 is 16 residues long. In the authors' workflow: It was from reference gene primer amplification that nucleated cell counts were estimated. The method was immunoSEQ multiplex PCR; TCRdb's version includes in-frame clones alone and lacks a portion of them. V and J calls and clone size are given by that table; D and trimming were obtained from the DNA. The data contain over 110,000 clones, less than 80% of them singletons.

The chain recombines TRBV5-6 with TRBJ1-2; weak D call: TRBD1 (6 bases). This sequence was found in a man aged 55 to 70 with acute or convalescent COVID-19. The sequenced sample consisted of peripheral blood. The CDR3: CASSLDRDTRVRGYTF. The CDR3 DNA follows: TGTGCCAGCAGCTTGGACCGGGACACCAGAGTACGTGGCTACACCTTC.